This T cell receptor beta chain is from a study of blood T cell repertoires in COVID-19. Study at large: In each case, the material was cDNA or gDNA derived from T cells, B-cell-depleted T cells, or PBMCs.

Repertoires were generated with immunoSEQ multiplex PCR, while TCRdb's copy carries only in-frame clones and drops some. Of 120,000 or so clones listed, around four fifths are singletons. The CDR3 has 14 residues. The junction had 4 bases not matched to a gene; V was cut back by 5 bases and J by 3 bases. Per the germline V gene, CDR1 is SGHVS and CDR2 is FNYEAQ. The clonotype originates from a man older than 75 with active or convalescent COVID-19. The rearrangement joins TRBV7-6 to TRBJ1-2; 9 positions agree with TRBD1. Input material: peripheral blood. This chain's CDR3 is CASSQGDRDYGYTF. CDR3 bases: TGTGCCAGCAGCCAAGGGGACAGGGACTATGGCTACACCTTC.